This T cell receptor beta chain was recorded in a study of blood T cell repertoires in COVID-19. Whole-study context: Samples came from the United States, Italy and Spain, spanning acute and convalescent COVID-19. In each case, the material was cDNA or gDNA derived from T cells, B-cell-depleted T cells, or PBMCs.

As originally analysed: Estimated nucleated cell counts came from reference gene primer amplification. Measured with immunoSEQ multiplex PCR; TCRdb has only the in-frame clones, and not every one. V, J and clone size derive from that table, while D and trimming were established from the DNA sequence. The sample includes some 100,000 clones, around four fifths seen only once; the top ten take around an eighth. The CDR3 has 13 amino acids. The V gene lost 4 bases and the J gene lost 0 bases, with 8 bases spanning the gap. Germline values: CDR1 SQVTM, CDR2 ANQGSEA. The sample consisted of peripheral blood. This receptor was taken from a middle-aged man with active or convalescent COVID-19. V is TRBV29-1 and J is TRBJ2-3, with a possible D match to TRBD2 (6 bases). The DNA of the CDR3 is TGCAGCGTTGGGGGAGGTAGCACAGATACGCAGTATTTT. Its protein is CSVGGGSTDTQYF.